These 27 T cell receptor beta chains came from one sample sequenced in a study of Tregs in tolerant kidney transplant recipients. Clones were sequenced by immunoSEQ multiplex PCR, and TCRdb holds only the in-frame ones, with some missing. The sample yields roughly 120,000 clones, almost 95% seen once. Material: CD4+ T cells from blood. Source of these receptors: a human donor in good health.

This sequence joins TRBV14 and TRBJ1-1; the D gene is possibly TRBD1 (6 bases). Per germline, CDR1 SGHDN and CDR2 FVKESK. The germline V and J ends were trimmed by 4 bases and 2 bases, with 17 bases remaining between them. The CDR3 has 16 residues. The CDR3 is CASSPRGGGGNTEAFF. Written as DNA, the CDR3 is TGTGCCAGCAGCCCCCGCGGAGGGGGTGGTAACACTGAAGCTTTCTTT.

This chain joins TRBV20-1 and TRBJ1-5, with D unresolved. Germline lookup yields CDR1 DFQATT and CDR2 SNEGSKA (reference sequence). This CDR3 has 11 residues. Trimming cost V 5 bases and J 5 bases, with 7 bases left between them. The CDR3 reads CSAGVYQPQHF. The CDR3 DNA follows: TGCAGTGCTGGAGTGTATCAGCCCCAGCATTTT.

V and J are TRBV18 and TRBJ1-2; maybe TRBD1 (5 bases). Between the trimmed V and J ends, which lost 2 bases and 5 bases, there was a span of 18 bases. This CDR3 has 16 amino acids. Germline CDR1 KGHSH, CDR2 LQKENI. The CDR3 sequence is CASSPRVNLDRYGYTF. Here the CDR3 DNA reads TGTGCCAGCTCACCAAGAGTCAACCTAGACAGATATGGCTACACCTTC. Based on the CDR3 plus reference TRBV18 and TRBJ1-2, the full variable domain is NAGVMQNPRHLVRRRGQEARLRCSPMKGHSHVYWYRQLPEEGLKFMVYLQKENIIDESGMPKERFSAEFPKEGPSILRIQQVVRGDSAAYFCASSPRVNLDRYGYTFGSGTRLTVV.

The CDR3 here is CASSYQGAVNEQFF. The CDR3 DNA sequence: TGTGCCAGCAGTTACCAGGGGGCGGTCAATGAGCAGTTCTTC. The gene calls are TRBV6-6 and TRBJ2-1; 8 bases align to TRBD1. Germline V lookup: CDR1 MNHNY, CDR2 SVGAGI (reference sequence). V lost 2 bases, J lost 6 bases, and 3 bases stayed unmatched. This CDR3 has 14 residues.

The DNA for the CDR3 is TGTGCCAGCCGGGAGACAGGGTCTCATGGCTACACCTTC. Translating gives CASRETGSHGYTF. The chain has TRBV11-2 and TRBJ1-2; 7 bases are a match to TRBD1. J gave up 6 bases and V 8 bases, and 9 bases lay outside the gene matches. The CDR3 has 13 residues. Germline CDR1 is SGHAT and CDR2 is FQNNGV.

This clone was found once. V gene TRBV18 combines with J gene TRBJ1-1; 11 bases are shared with TRBD1. Germline CDR1 is KGHSH and CDR2 is LQKENI. The CDR3 is 15 amino acids. Germline trimming cut 3 bases from V and 5 bases from J; bases unmatched to any gene: 5. The CDR3 loop reads CASSPGTGGGTEAFF. CDR3 DNA: TGTGCCAGCTCACCCGGGACAGGGGGAGGGACTGAAGCTTTCTTT. The full variable domain, its missing parts supplied by reference TRBV18 and TRBJ1-1, is NAGVMQNPRHLVRRRGQEARLRCSPMKGHSHVYWYRQLPEEGLKFMVYLQKENIIDESGMPKERFSAEFPKEGPSILRIQQVVRGDSAAYFCASSPGTGGGTEAFFGQGTRLTVV.

The rearrangement joins TRBV6-5 to TRBJ1-2; 8 bases match TRBD1. In germline, CDR1 is MNHEY, CDR2 SVGAGI. J lost 8 bases, V lost 5 bases, and 10 bases had no gene match. This CDR3 has 14 amino acids. The CDR3, as DNA: TGTGCCAGCAGTGACGCCGGGACAGGAGGGGGCTACACCTTC. This sequence encodes CASSDAGTGGGYTF.

Only a few counts were recorded for this clone. The V call is TRBV25-1, the J call TRBJ1-5, with unresolved D. There are 13 residues in the CDR3. Trimming shortened V by 6 bases and J by 15 bases, and 21 bases separated the two germline ends. Germline V gene lookup returns CDR1 MGHDK and CDR2 SYGVNS. The CDR3 reads CASSPWEGSQRHF. CDR3 nucleotides: TGTGCCAGCAGCCCCTGGGAAGGCTCCCAGAGGCATTTT.

This clone was detected only a few times. The gene calls are TRBV14 and TRBJ2-3, with D unresolved. Germline V gives CDR1 SGHDN, CDR2 FVKESK. The ends were cut back, 0 bases at V and 0 bases at J, with 10 bases in the middle. The CDR3 is 16 amino acids. CDR3 residues: CASSQDTIASTDTQYF. CDR3 nucleotide sequence: TGTGCCAGCAGCCAAGATACAATTGCTAGCACAGATACGCAGTATTTT.

CDR3 region: CASSTSYEQYF. The CDR3 DNA reads as TGTGCCAGCAGCACCTCCTACGAGCAGTACTTC. This sequence joins TRBV5-6 and TRBJ2-7; D not certain. Germline loops: CDR1 SGHDT, CDR2 YYEEEE. The CDR3 totals 11 residues. The germline V and J ends were trimmed by 4 bases and 0 bases, with 2 bases remaining between them.

In this sample, this clone turned up once. The V and J genes are TRBV30 and TRBJ2-3, with TRBD2 matching over 7 bases. The CDR3 is 14 amino acids. V was pared by 4 bases and J by 6 bases, with 10 bases of the junction left unmatched. The germline V gene has CDR1 GTSNPN and CDR2 SVGIG (reference sequence). Here the CDR3 DNA reads TGTGCCTGGAACTTAGGGAGGGCCCCGGATACGCAGTATTTT. Translating gives CAWNLGRAPDTQYF. Full variable domain (missing parts from reference TRBV30 and TRBJ2-3): SQTIHQWPATLVQPVGSPLSLECTVEGTSNPNLYWYRQAAGRGLQLLFYSVGIGQISSEVPQNLSASRPQDRQFILSSKKLLLSDSGFYLCAWNLGRAPDTQYFGPGTRLTVL.

The chain employs TRBV7-6 and TRBJ2-5; D possibly uses TRBD1 or TRBD2 (5 bases each). V lost 3 bases, J lost 3 bases, and 14 bases lay in between. Germline assignment: CDR1 SGHVS and CDR2 FNYEAQ. This CDR3 is 15 amino acids long. In DNA, the CDR3 is TGTGCCAGCAGCTTCCCGGGGACCACAGAAGAGACCCAGTACTTC. This translates into CASSFPGTTEETQYF.

The rearrangement links TRBV7-8 to TRBJ2-7; no clear D gene. This CDR3 region has 14 residues. V lost 3 bases, J lost 2 bases, and 11 bases lay in between. The V gene's germline CDR1 is SGHVS and CDR2 FQNEAQ. CDR3 protein: CASSFGPPPYEQYF. Here the CDR3 DNA reads TGTGCCAGCAGCTTTGGACCTCCCCCCTACGAGCAGTACTTC.

This clone was picked up one time. The rearrangement joins TRBV20-1 to TRBJ1-2; D is unclear. V was clipped by 7 bases and J by 4 bases, with 10 bases between them. CDR1 is DFQATT and CDR2 is SNEGSKA in the germline V gene (reference sequence). The CDR3 has 11 residues. CDR3 amino acids: CSVYGSYGYTF. The CDR3 nucleotides are TGCAGTGTATATGGTTCCTATGGCTACACCTTC.

A few counts support this clone. The chain uses TRBV6-5 and TRBJ1-4, with a weak D call TRBD1 (6 bases). V was pared by 0 bases and J by 4 bases, with 12 bases between. The CDR3 runs 16 residues. Germline CDR1 MNHEY, CDR2 SVGAGI. CDR3 coding DNA: TGTGCCAGCAGTTACTCCTGGGGGCAGGATAATGAAAAACTGTTTTTT. Its protein is CASSYSWGQDNEKLFF.

The chain recombines TRBV29-1 with TRBJ2-1; 16 bases agree with TRBD2. CDR3 length: 17 residues. Trimming cost V 6 bases and J 6 bases; bases outside gene matches: 11. CDR1 is SQVTM, CDR2 ANQGSEA, per germline. CDR3 nucleotide sequence: TGCAGCGTGTGGGGGACTAGCGGGAGGGCCGCGGGCAATGAGCAGTTCTTC. Its protein is CSVWGTSGRAAGNEQFF.

The rearrangement uses TRBV7-9 and TRBJ1-2, with 9 nucleotides matching TRBD1. The germline CDR1 and CDR2 sequences are SEHNR and FQNEAQ (reference sequence). The CDR3 runs to 14 residues. V shed 5 bases, J shed 8 bases, and the junction held 9 bases outside the gene matches. CDR3 coding DNA: TGTGCCAGCAGCGGCGTCGACAGGGGGTACGGCTACACCTTC. This encodes CASSGVDRGYGYTF.

CDR3 protein: CASNLMELVREQYF. CDR3 coding DNA: TGTGCCAGCAACCTGATGGAGCTAGTAAGAGAGCAGTACTTC. The genes are TRBV6-1 and TRBJ2-7; D is undetermined. From germline, CDR1 is MNHNS and CDR2 SASEGT. The CDR3 length is 14 residues. V was cut by 7 bases and J by 7 bases, with 20 bases left in between.

The rearrangement joins TRBV2 to TRBJ1-4; no definite D call. The germline V and J ends were trimmed by 7 bases and 0 bases, with 6 bases remaining between them. CDR1 SNHLY and CDR2 FYNNEI come from the germline V gene. This CDR3 spans 13 amino acids. CDR3 sequence reads: CASNRATNEKLFF. CDR3 nucleotides: TGTGCCAGCAACCGGGCAACTAATGAAAAACTGTTTTTT.

This chain connects TRBV11-2 to TRBJ2-3; D gene unclear. Trimming stripped 3 bases from V and 4 bases from J, with 14 bases between. CDR1 is SGHAT, CDR2 FQNNGV, per germline. There are 15 residues in the CDR3. The CDR3 sequence: CASSLSSRAADTQYF. CDR3 bases: TGTGCCAGCAGCTTGAGCTCCCGGGCTGCAGATACGCAGTATTTT.

The chain recombines TRBV6-1 with TRBJ2-7; 8 bases agree with TRBD2. Germline assignment: CDR1 MNHNS and CDR2 SASEGT. This CDR3 contains 14 residues. The V gene end was trimmed by 3 bases and the J gene end by 5 bases; junction bases not matched to a gene: 6. CDR3 region: CASSDSGRSHEQYF. Written as DNA, the CDR3 is TGTGCCAGCAGTGACAGCGGGAGAAGCCACGAGCAGTACTTC.

The chain combines TRBV29-1 with TRBJ1-3, with TRBD1 identical over 9 bases. With V trimmed by 6 bases and J by 1 base, 1 base remained unmatched. Per germline, CDR1 SQVTM and CDR2 ANQGSEA. The CDR3 consists of 13 residues. CDR3 DNA sequence: TGCAGCGTGGGGACAGGGTCTGGAAACACCATATATTTT. Amino acid sequence: CSVGTGSGNTIYF. The full variable domain, completed using reference TRBV29-1 and TRBJ1-3, is SAVISQKPSRDICQRGTSLTIQCQVDSQVTMMFWYRQQPGQSLTLIATANQGSEATYESGFVIDKFPISRPNLTFSTLTVSNMSPEDSSIYLCSVGTGSGNTIYFGEGSWLTVV.

The chain carries TRBV6-6 and TRBJ2-7, with 13 bases lining up with TRBD2. CDR1 is MNHNY, CDR2 SVGAGI, per germline (reference sequence). CDR3 length: 14 residues. V was pared by 7 bases and J by 5 bases, with 5 bases of the junction left unmatched. CDR3 sequence (DNA): TGTGCCAGCAAAAGGACTAGCGGGAGAAACGAGCAGTACTTC. Residues: CASKRTSGRNEQYF.

The chain joins TRBV6-1 to TRBJ1-2; D is ambiguous. This CDR3 has 15 residues. V was clipped by 1 base and J by 6 bases, with 15 bases between them. From germline, CDR1 is MNHNS and CDR2 SASEGT. CDR3 bases: TGTGCCAGCAGTGAAGTCCTCCCCGTGTCCAATGGCTACACCTTC. As protein: CASSEVLPVSNGYTF.

This chain uses TRBV23-1 with TRBJ2-3; TRBD1 matches at 9 bases. TRBV23-1 has ORF status, its function being uncertain. This CDR3 region has 17 residues. Trimming took 4 bases from V and 4 from J; bases not matched to a gene: 12. CDR3 nucleotide sequence: TGCGCCAGCAGTCCTAGGGTGTGGACAGGGGTACCAGATACGCAGTATTTT. It specifies CASSPRVWTGVPDTQYF.

V is TRBV6-1 and J is TRBJ2-5; TRBD2 agrees at 8 bases. Germline values: CDR1 MNHNS, CDR2 SASEGT. CDR3 size: 12 residues. The V and J ends lost 10 bases and 3 bases, in that order; junction bases with no gene match: 4. The CDR3 sequence is CATYGGEETQYF. CDR3 in DNA: TGTGCCACCTACGGGGGGGAAGAGACCCAGTACTTC.

This clone was detected once. The CDR3 spells CASSLAPGETQYF. In DNA, the CDR3 is TGTGCCAGTAGTCTAGCCCCGGGAGAGACCCAGTACTTC. The chain is built from TRBV19 and TRBJ2-5, with D perhaps TRBD2 (5 bases). The CDR3 length is 13 residues. Trimming stripped 5 bases from V and 4 bases from J, with 11 bases between. Germline assignment: CDR1 LNHDA and CDR2 SQIVND (reference sequence).